This entry features one TCR beta chain sequence. Its antigen is as yet unknown. This specimen comes from a study of cytomegalovirus exposure and HLA in healthy donors. Regarding the study as a whole: With high specificity and sensitivity, the classifier reportedly diagnosed cytomegalovirus status.

The donors were in the approximately 130-subject validation cohort; that cohort was separate from the 666-subject first cohort. Measured with immunoSEQ multiplex PCR; TCRdb has only the in-frame clones, and not every one. The sample lists a few hundred thousand clones; more than 75% were seen once. In germline, CDR1 is SGHNT, CDR2 YYREEE (reference sequence). This CDR3 region has 19 residues. V shed 4 bases, J shed 4 bases, and the junction held 15 bases outside the gene matches. The gene calls are TRBV5-4 and TRBJ2-2, with 11 bases aligning to TRBD2. What was sequenced was PBMCs. The clonotype was recovered from a woman aged 18-35 years in good health and CMV-seronegative. The CDR3 loop reads CASSPLAGALSSSTGELFF. The CDR3, as DNA: TGTGCCAGCAGCCCACTAGCGGGAGCATTGTCGTCATCCACCGGGGAGCTGTTTTTT. The variable domain in full, with the rest retrieved from reference TRBV5-4 and TRBJ2-2, is ETGVTQSPTHLIKTRGQQVTLRCSSQSGHNTVSWYQQALGQGPQFIFQYYREEENGRGNFPPRFSGLQFPNYSSELNVNALELDDSALYLCASSPLAGALSSSTGELFFGEGSRLTVL.